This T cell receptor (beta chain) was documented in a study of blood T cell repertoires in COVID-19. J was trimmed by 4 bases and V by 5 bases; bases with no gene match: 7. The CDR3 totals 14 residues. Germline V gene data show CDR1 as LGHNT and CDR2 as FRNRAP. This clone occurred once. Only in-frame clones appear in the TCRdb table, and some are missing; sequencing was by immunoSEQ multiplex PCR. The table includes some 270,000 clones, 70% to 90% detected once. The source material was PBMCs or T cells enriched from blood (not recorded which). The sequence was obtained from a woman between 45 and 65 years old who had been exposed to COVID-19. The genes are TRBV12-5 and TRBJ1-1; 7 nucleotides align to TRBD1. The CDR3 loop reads CASGDRVFGTEAFF. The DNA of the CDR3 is TGTGCTAGTGGTGACAGGGTTTTTGGCACTGAAGCTTTCTTT. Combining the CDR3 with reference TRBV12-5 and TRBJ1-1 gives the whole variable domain DARVTQTPRHKVTEMGQEVTMRCQPILGHNTVFWYRQTMMQGLELLAYFRNRAPLDDSGMPKDRFSAEMPDATLATLKIQPSEPRDSAVYFCASGDRVFGTEAFFGQGTRLTVV.